This T cell receptor beta chain was identified in a study of CD8+ T cells in alopecia areata. Study summary: For 6 to 18 months, tofacitinib was taken, and 6 months off drug followed. General study points: Mice showed TCR sharing more clearly than patients did, possibly owing to HLA.

With regard to this clone: The target antigen is unknown.

After isolation, RNA underwent reverse transcription to generate cDNA as the sequencing template. Profiled with immunoSEQ multiplex PCR; TCRdb holds only in-frame clones, not every one. The sample has around 61,000 clones; 45% to 55% are singletons. CDR1 and CDR2 (germline): LNHNV, YYDKDF (reference sequence). Trimming pared 3 bases from V and 2 bases from J, leaving 13 bases between. The CDR3 is made up of 15 amino acids. This chain joins TRBV15 and TRBJ2-5; D is unresolved. The sequence was obtained from a human donor with alopecia areata. The input for sequencing was CD8+ T cells sorted from blood, taken at week 0. CDR3 in amino acids: CATSSSRHVQETQYF. The CDR3 region has the DNA TGTGCCACCAGCAGCTCCAGACACGTACAAGAGACCCAGTACTTC.